This T cell receptor beta chain came from a study of T-cell memory formation after mild COVID-19 (dated by TCRdb to 2020 to 2022). For context, the study as a whole: TCR sequence clusters from the two donors were found to be largely donor specific. The cohort was made up of two young adult volunteers, one female and one male, who were previously healthy. T-cell clones expanding and contracting after mild COVID-19 in two donors were tracked by longitudinal TCRalpha and TCRbeta repertoire sequencing. Results and caveats for the whole study, not just this receptor: SARS-CoV-2 specificity of the second-wave clones peaking on day 37 was not confirmed. Balanced CD4/CD8 phenotypes were observed for clones contracting from day 15 to 85, whereas a bias towards CD4+ was observed for a second wave of clones expanding from day 15 to 37. Only a couple of mild cases were covered in the study, and larger cohorts including severe cases with pre-infection samples were considered necessary. Contracting CD4+ clones were found mainly in CM and EM memory subsets, while CD8+ clones were enriched in EMRA. The detection of some responding clones in pre-infection memory suggests that pre-existing cross-reactive memory T cells joined the SARS-CoV-2 response.

This sample was sequenced with an Illumina NovaSeq 6000. TCRalpha and TCRbeta cDNA libraries were constructed by 5'RACE with constant-segment primers, with sample barcodes and unique molecular identifiers being introduced. Trizol reagent was used to extract RNA from every sample. Libraries were amplified in two PCR steps, with a second sample barcode and Illumina TruSeq adapters added in the second step. Sequencing of libraries was performed on an Illumina NovaSeq with 2 x 150 bp paired-end reads. As for the authors' bioinformatics: The reads were demultiplexed and collapsed into UMI-guided consensus sequences using migec v1.2.7. With mixcr v2.1.11, UMI consensuses were aligned to TRA and TRB V and J templates and assembled into clonotypes. A clonotype was counted as expanded or contracted only if both edgeR and NoisET called the change significant, with noise models trained on biological replicates. For edgeR calls, the thresholds were a false discovery rate-adjusted p below 0.01 and a log2 fold-change of 1. As an exploratory analysis of dynamics, max-normalized trajectories of the 1000 most abundant clonotypes were examined by PCA with hierarchical clustering. Separately sequenced CD4+ and CD8+ repertoires were used to assign a CD4 or CD8 phenotype to each responding clone. In TCRdb, the public reads were trimmed at Q25 with fastp and aligned with MiXCR, with productive beta chains retained. Identical CDR3 protein sequences are pooled into one entry, listed with their most common genes and DNA. These V and J calls rely on TCRdb rather than the paper's analysis. Within this sample are approximately 290,000 distinct CDR3 sequences, with roughly 21% of them counted one time only. The ten largest clones represent around 21% of the sample.

PBMCs were isolated by Ficoll-Paque density gradient centrifugation. Relative to germline, V is 6 bases shorter and J is 3 bases shorter, with 14 bases between their ends. The CDR3 covers 14 residues, taking in both the cysteine and the phenylalanine. Solely the CDR3 DNA is kept, with 42 bases framed from the first base. The germline V gene provides CDR1 SGHAT and CDR2 FQNNGV. This clonotype was observed a few times. The antigen this receptor binds is unknown. No quality values exist for individual bases; no much larger clone is one base distant. This receptor was taken from a man aged 18 to 29 who had mild COVID-19 (a few samples of this study predate the infection). The sample titles of this study are shuffled in the database, so cell type and time point are left out; the donor was told from shared clones. Specimen: PBMCs or a T cell subset sorted from them (not recorded which). Recombination connected TRBV11-2 to TRBJ1-2, with no confidently assigned D gene. The CDR3 sequence is CASRSPSGDYGYTF. The bases are TGTGCCAGCAGGTCCCCCTCCGGGGACTATGGCTACACCTTC.